The rows below give T cell receptor beta chains drawn from one sample of a study of breast tumors, draining lymph nodes, adjacent tissues. TCRdb fed the multiplex PCR reads into MiXCR, producing one record per CDR3 protein. The sample includes 66,000 or so distinct CDR3 sequences, around 43% seen only once; the top ten take about 8%. Material for sequencing was breast tumor tissue. The receptors were gathered from a female donor with breast cancer. Some clones in this sample may be carry-over from other donors' samples. The CDR3 runs from the conserved cysteine through the conserved F or W. Each record gives: clone size, D gene, V gene, J gene, CDR3 protein, CDR3 DNA. The D gene is left open where the match is weak. Some rows have no size entry. The others give once, few or many, or a class for an expanded clone.

clone_size: many
d_call: TRBD1
v_call: TRBV27
j_call: TRBJ2-3
cdr3_aa: CASSSLDRGVAADTQYF
cdr3_nt: TGTGCCAGCAGTTCGCTGGACAGGGGTGTTGCTGCAGATACGCAGTATTTT

clone_size: few
d_call: TRBD2
v_call: TRBV27
j_call: TRBJ2-7
cdr3_aa: CASSKSGGGDEQYF
cdr3_nt: TGTGCCAGCAGTAAGAGCGGGGGGGGAGACGAGCAGTACTTC

clone_size: many
d_call: TRBD1
v_call: TRBV12-3/TRBV12-4
j_call: TRBJ1-5
cdr3_aa: CASSLAYRDSNQPQHF
cdr3_nt: TGTGCCAGCAGTTTAGCCTACCGGGACAGTAATCAGCCCCAGCATTTT

clone_size: NA
d_call: NA
v_call: TRBV7-6
j_call: TRBJ2-2
cdr3_aa: CASSLAGHRTGELFF
cdr3_nt: TGTGCCAGCAGCTTAGCGGGACACCGAACCGGGGAGCTGTTTTTT

clone_size: many
d_call: TRBD2
v_call: TRBV5-4
j_call: TRBJ2-1
cdr3_aa: CAAGTSGNNEQFF
cdr3_nt: TGTGCCGCGGGGACTAGCGGGAATAATGAGCAGTTCTTC

clone_size: once
d_call: TRBD2
v_call: TRBV5-5
j_call: TRBJ2-3
cdr3_aa: CASSSGLAVADTQYF
cdr3_nt: TGTGCCAGCAGCTCCGGACTAGCGGTAGCTGATACGCAGTATTTT

clone_size: few
d_call: TRBD2
v_call: TRBV7-2
j_call: TRBJ2-3
cdr3_aa: CASSAQPSGSTDTLYF
cdr3_nt: TGTGCCAGCAGCGCCCAACCTAGCGGGAGCACAGATACGCTGTATTTT

clone_size: many
d_call: TRBD1
v_call: TRBV20-1
j_call: TRBJ1-2
cdr3_aa: CSADRGPGYTF
cdr3_nt: TGCAGTGCTGACAGGGGGCCTGGCTACACCTTC

clone_size: once
d_call: NA
v_call: TRBV12-3/TRBV12-4
j_call: TRBJ1-2
cdr3_aa: CASSPGTPYGYTF
cdr3_nt: TGTGCCAGCAGTCCCGGGACCCCCTATGGCTACACCTTC

clone_size: many
d_call: NA
v_call: TRBV13
j_call: TRBJ2-7
cdr3_aa: CASSDHSEQYF
cdr3_nt: TGTGCCAGCAGCGACCATAGCGAGCAGTACTTC

clone_size: many
d_call: TRBD2
v_call: TRBV27
j_call: TRBJ2-3
cdr3_aa: CASSLGLAADTQYF
cdr3_nt: TGTGCCAGCAGTTTAGGACTAGCGGCAGATACGCAGTATTTT

clone_size: NA
d_call: TRBD1
v_call: TRBV20-1
j_call: TRBJ1-5
cdr3_aa: CSASGTGDNQPQHF
cdr3_nt: TGCAGTGCTTCCGGGACAGGGGACAATCAGCCCCAGCATTTT

clone_size: once
d_call: NA
v_call: TRBV29-1
j_call: TRBJ1-2
cdr3_aa: CSVDEGRGGSYGYAF
cdr3_nt: TGCAGCGTTGATGAGGGGCGGGGTGGTAGCTATGGCTACGCCTTC

clone_size: NA
d_call: NA
v_call: TRBV20-1
j_call: TRBJ2-1
cdr3_aa: CSARSLDQFF
cdr3_nt: TGCAGTGCTAGATCGCTAGACCAGTTCTTC

clone_size: many
d_call: NA
v_call: TRBV28
j_call: TRBJ1-5
cdr3_aa: CASSFPWTENQPQHF
cdr3_nt: TGTGCCAGCAGTTTCCCGTGGACAGAAAATCAGCCCCAGCATTTT

clone_size: NA
d_call: NA
v_call: TRBV10-3
j_call: TRBJ2-1
cdr3_aa: CAISESPKGNEQFF
cdr3_nt: TGTGCCATCAGTGAGTCGCCTAAGGGAAATGAGCAGTTCTTC

clone_size: many
d_call: NA
v_call: TRBV19
j_call: TRBJ2-7
cdr3_aa: CASSARDGSYEQYF
cdr3_nt: TGTGCCAGTAGTGCCCGGGACGGCTCCTACGAGCAGTACTTC